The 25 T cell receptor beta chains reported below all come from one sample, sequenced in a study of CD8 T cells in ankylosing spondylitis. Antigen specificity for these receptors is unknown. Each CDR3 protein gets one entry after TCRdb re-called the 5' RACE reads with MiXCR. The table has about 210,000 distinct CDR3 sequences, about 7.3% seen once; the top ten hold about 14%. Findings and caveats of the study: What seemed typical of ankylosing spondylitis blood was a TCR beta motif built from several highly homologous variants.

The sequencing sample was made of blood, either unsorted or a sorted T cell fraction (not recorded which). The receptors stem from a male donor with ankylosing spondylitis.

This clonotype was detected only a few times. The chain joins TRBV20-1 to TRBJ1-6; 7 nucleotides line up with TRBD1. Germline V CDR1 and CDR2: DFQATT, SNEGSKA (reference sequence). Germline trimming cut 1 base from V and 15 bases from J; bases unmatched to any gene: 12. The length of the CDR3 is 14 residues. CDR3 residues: CSARVTGMGLILHF. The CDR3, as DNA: TGCAGTGCTAGAGTGACAGGGATGGGGTTAATCCTCCACTTT.

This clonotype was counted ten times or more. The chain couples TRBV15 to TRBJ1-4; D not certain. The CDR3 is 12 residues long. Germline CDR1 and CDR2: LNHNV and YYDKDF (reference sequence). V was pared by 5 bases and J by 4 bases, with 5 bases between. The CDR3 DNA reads TGTGCCACCAGCGTACTTAATGAAAAACTGTTTTTT. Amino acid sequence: CATSVLNEKLFF.

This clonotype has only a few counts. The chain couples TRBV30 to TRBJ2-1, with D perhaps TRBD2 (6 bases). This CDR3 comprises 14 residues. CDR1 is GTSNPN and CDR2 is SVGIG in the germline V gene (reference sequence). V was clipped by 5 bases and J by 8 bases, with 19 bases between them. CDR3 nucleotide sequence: TGTGCCTGGGGGGGGATACGCCTTATCGATGAGCAGTTCTTC. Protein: CAWGGIRLIDEQFF.

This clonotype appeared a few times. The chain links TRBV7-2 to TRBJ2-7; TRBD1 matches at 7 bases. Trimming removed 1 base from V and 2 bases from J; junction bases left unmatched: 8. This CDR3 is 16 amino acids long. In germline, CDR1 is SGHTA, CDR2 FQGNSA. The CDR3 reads CASSLGSGQPTYEQYF. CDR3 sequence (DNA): TGTGCCAGCAGCTTAGGATCGGGACAGCCAACCTACGAGCAGTACTTC.

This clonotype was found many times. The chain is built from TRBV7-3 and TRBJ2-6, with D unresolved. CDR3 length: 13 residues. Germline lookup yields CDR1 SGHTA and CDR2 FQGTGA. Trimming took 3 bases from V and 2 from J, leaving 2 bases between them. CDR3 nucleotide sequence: TGTGCCAGCAGCTTCACTGGGGCCAACGTCCTGACTTTC. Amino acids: CASSFTGANVLTF. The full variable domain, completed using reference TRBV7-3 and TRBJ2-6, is GAGVSQTPSNKVTEKGKYVELRCDPISGHTALYWYRQSLGQGPEFLIYFQGTGAADDSGLPNDRFFAVRPEGSVSTLKIQRTERGDSAVYLCASSFTGANVLTFGAGSRLTVL.

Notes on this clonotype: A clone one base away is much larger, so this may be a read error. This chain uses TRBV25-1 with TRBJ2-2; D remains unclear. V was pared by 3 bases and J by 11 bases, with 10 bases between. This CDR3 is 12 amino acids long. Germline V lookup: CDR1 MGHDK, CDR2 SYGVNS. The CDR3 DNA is TGTGCCAGCAGTGATCGGACGCATGAGCTGTTTTTT. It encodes CASSDRTHELFF.

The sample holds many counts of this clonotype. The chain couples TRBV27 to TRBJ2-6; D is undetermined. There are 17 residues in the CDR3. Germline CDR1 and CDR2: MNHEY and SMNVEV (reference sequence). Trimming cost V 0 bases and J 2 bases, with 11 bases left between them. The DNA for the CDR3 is TGTGCCAGCAGTTTATCAGGCCCGGTCCCTGGGGCCAACGTCCTGACTTTC. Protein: CASSLSGPVPGANVLTF.

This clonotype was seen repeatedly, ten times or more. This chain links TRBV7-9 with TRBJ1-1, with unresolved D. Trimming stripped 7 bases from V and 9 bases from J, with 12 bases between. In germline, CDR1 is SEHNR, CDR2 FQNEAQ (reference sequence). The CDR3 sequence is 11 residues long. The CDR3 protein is CASTWELKAFF. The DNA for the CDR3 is TGTGCCAGCACCTGGGAGTTAAAAGCTTTCTTT.

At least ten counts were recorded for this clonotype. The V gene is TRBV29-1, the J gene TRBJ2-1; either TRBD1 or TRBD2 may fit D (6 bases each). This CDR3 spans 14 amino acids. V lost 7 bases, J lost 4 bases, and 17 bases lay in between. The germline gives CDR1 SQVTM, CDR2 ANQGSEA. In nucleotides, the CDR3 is TGCAGCGCCCTGATGCAGGGGACTTACAATGAGCAGTTCTTC. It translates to CSALMQGTYNEQFF.

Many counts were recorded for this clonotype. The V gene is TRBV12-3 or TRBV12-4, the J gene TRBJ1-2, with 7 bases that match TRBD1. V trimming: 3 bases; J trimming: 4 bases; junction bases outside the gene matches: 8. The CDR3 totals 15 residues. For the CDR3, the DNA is TGTGCCAGCAGTTTCGACGGAGCAGGGGGCTATGGCTACACCTTC. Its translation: CASSFDGAGGYGYTF.

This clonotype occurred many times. CDR3 sequence (DNA): TGTGCCATCAGTGGGACAGGGGACAGGGCCTCCTACGAGCAGTACTTC. As protein: CAISGTGDRASYEQYF. This chain joins TRBV10-3 and TRBJ2-7; 9 bases line up with TRBD1. Germline CDR1 and CDR2: ENHRY and SYGVKD. The V gene end was trimmed by 4 bases and the J gene end by 0 bases; junction bases not matched to a gene: 7. The CDR3 extends over 16 amino acids.

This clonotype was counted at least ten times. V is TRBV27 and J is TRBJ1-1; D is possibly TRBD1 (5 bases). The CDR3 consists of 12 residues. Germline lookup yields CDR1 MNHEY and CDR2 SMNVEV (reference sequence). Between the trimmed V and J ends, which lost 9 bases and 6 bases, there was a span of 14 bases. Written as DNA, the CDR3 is TGTGCCAGTTCAGGGCGGTGGGCTGAAGCTTTCTTT. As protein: CASSGRWAEAFF.

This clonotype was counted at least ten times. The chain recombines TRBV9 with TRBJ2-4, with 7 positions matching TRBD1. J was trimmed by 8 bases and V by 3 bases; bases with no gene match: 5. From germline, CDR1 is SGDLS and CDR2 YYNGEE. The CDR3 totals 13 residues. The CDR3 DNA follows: TGTGCCAGCAGCGCCTCGGACAGGCACATTCAGTACTTC. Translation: CASSASDRHIQYF.

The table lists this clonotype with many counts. The CDR3 nucleotides are TGCAGTGCTAGCCCCGGGACAGCGGGCCCAGAATCCCCCTTAGATGGCTACACCTTC. Translating it yields CSASPGTAGPESPLDGYTF. The rearrangement links TRBV20-1 to TRBJ1-2, with TRBD1 identical over 7 bases. Losses at the gene ends were 3 bases for V and 6 bases for J; bases not matched to a gene: 25. The CDR3 runs 19 residues. Per the germline V gene, CDR1 is DFQATT and CDR2 is SNEGSKA (reference sequence).

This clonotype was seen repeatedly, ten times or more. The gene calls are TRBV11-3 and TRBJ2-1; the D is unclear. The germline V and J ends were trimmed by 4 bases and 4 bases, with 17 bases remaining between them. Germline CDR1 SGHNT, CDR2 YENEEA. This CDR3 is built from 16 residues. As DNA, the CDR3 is TGTGCCAGCAGCTCGGGTGGCCAAAACCTTTACAATGAGCAGTTCTTC. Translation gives CASSSGGQNLYNEQFF.

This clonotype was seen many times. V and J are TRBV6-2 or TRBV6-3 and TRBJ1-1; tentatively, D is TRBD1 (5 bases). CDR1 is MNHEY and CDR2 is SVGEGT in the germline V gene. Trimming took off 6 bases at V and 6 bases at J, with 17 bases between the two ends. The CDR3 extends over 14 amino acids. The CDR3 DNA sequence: TGTGCCAGCAGAACTATTTTCGGGGGAGCTGAAGCTTTCTTT. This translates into CASRTIFGGAEAFF.

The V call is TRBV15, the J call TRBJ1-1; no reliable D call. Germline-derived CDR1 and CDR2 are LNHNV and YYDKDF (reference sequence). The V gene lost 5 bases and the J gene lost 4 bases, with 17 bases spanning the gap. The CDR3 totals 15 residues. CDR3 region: CATSRRIAQTTEAFF. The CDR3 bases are TGTGCCACCAGCCGAAGGATCGCTCAAACCACTGAAGCTTTCTTT.

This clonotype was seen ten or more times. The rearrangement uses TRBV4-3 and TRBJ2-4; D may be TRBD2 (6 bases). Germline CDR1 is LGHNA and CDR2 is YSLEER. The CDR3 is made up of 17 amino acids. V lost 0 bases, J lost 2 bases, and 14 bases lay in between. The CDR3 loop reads CASSQDATGGTKNIQYF. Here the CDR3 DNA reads TGCGCCAGCAGCCAAGATGCAACAGGAGGGACCAAAAACATTCAGTACTTC.

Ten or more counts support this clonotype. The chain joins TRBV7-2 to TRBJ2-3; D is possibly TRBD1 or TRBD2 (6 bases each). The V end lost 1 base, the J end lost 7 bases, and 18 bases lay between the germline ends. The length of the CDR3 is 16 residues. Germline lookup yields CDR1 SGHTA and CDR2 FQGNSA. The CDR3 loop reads CASSLVSGGLLNTQYF. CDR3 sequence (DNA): TGTGCCAGCAGCTTAGTGAGTGGGGGGCTCTTGAATACGCAGTATTTT.

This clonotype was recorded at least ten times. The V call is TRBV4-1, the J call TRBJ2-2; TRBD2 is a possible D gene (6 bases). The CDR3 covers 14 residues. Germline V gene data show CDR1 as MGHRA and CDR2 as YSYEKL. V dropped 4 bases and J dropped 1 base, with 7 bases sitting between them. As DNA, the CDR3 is TGCGCCAGCAGCCGGGGGGAGAACACCGGGGAGCTGTTTTTT. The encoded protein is CASSRGENTGELFF.

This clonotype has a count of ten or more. This CDR3 is CSVESGGIEQYF. The CDR3 DNA reads as TGCAGCGTAGAAAGCGGGGGGATCGAGCAGTACTTC. V gene TRBV29-1 combines with J gene TRBJ2-7, with 9 bases fitting TRBD2. V was clipped by 6 bases and J by 6 bases; unmatched bases: 6. This CDR3 spans 12 amino acids. Looked up from germline, CDR1 is SQVTM and CDR2 is ANQGSEA.

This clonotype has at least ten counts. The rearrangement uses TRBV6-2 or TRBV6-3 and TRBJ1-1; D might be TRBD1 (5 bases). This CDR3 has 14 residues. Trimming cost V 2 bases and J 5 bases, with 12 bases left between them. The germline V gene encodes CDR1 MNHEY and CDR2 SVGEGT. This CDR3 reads CASSYMVGGTEAFF. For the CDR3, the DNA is TGTGCCAGCAGTTACATGGTCGGGGGAACTGAAGCTTTCTTT.

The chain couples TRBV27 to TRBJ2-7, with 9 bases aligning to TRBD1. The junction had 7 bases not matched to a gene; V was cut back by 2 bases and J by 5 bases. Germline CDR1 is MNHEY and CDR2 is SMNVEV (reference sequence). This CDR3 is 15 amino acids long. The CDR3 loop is CASSLRGTGFDEQYF. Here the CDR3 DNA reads TGTGCCAGCAGTTTAAGAGGGACAGGGTTTGACGAGCAGTACTTC.

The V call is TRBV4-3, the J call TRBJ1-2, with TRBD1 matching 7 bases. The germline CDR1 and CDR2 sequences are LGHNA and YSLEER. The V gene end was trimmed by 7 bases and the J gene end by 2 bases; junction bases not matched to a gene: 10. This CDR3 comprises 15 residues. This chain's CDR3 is CASIPGEGANYGYTF. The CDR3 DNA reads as TGCGCCAGCATCCCTGGAGAGGGGGCCAACTATGGCTACACCTTC.

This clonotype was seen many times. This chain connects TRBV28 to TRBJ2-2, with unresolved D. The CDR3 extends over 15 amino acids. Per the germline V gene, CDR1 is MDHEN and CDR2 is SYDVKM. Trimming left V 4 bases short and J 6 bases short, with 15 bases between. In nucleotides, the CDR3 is TGTGCCAGCAGTTCCCCCATTGGACCAGCCGGGGAGCTGTTTTTT. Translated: CASSSPIGPAGELFF.